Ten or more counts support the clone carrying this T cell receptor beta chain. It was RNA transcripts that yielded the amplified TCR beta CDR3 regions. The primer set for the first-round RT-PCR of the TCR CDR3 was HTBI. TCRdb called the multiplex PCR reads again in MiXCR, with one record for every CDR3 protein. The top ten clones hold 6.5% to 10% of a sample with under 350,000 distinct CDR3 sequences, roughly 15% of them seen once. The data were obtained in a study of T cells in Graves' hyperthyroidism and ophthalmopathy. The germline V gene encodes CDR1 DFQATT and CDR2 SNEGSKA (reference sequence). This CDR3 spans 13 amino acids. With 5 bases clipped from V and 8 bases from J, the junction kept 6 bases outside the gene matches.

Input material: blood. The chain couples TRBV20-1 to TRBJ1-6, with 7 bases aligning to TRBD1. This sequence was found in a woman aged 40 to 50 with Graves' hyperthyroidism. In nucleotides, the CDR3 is TGCAGTGCTGGGGGACAGATGGATTCACCCCTCCACTTT. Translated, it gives CSAGGQMDSPLHF.